The 9 T cell receptor beta chains listed next were all sequenced from one sample in a study of blood T cells in healthy people across ages (dated by TCRdb to between 2015 and 2017). The library relied on 5' RACE. Instrument on record: Illumina HiSeq 2500. A second about 7 to 12 cycle PCR used a sample-barcoded 5' primer and a J-beta primer mix. TCRdb's own reprocessing of the public reads used fastp at Q25 and MiXCR and kept productive beta chains. Here each entry gathers all rows of one CDR3 protein and keeps the most common genes and DNA. This sample comprises over 1.5 million distinct CDR3 sequences, roughly 50% of them detected only once. In total, the top ten clones hold approximately 2.1% of the sample. Sequencing input: blood. The receptors shown here come from a woman aged 40 to 50 in good health.

The rearrangement links TRBV2 to TRBJ2-7, with D hard to call. This CDR3 is 12 amino acids long. The ends were cut back, 3 bases at V and 6 bases at J, with 9 bases in the middle. Germline-derived CDR1 and CDR2 are SNHLY and FYNNEI. The DNA for the CDR3 is TGTGCCAGCAGTGATGTTATTCGCGAGCAGTACTTC. It translates to CASSDVIREQYF.

This rearrangement joins TRBV10-3 to TRBJ2-7; D perhaps matches TRBD1 (5 bases). V shed 0 bases and J shed 5 bases, with 23 bases lying between them. The CDR3 is 18 residues long. In germline, CDR1 is ENHRY, CDR2 SYGVKD. The CDR3, as DNA: TGTGCCATCAGTGAGTCGACAGTTGGGAAACTGGGGATGAACGAGCAGTACTTC. Protein: CAISESTVGKLGMNEQYF.

V gene TRBV4-2 combines with J gene TRBJ2-1; unclear D gene. Trimming shortened V by 3 bases and J by 4 bases, and 13 bases separated the two germline ends. This CDR3 has 15 residues. Germline V lookup: CDR1 LGHNA, CDR2 YNFKEQ. CDR3 in amino acids: CASSHENSLYNEQFF. CDR3 DNA: TGTGCCAGCAGCCACGAAAACAGCCTATACAATGAGCAGTTCTTC.

V usage is TRBV28 and J usage is TRBJ1-2, with D maybe TRBD1 (5 bases). V dropped 6 bases and J dropped 9 bases, with 23 bases sitting between them. CDR1 is MDHEN, CDR2 SYDVKM, per germline. The CDR3 is made up of 15 amino acids. CDR3 loop: CASSFAGVGGFSYTF. For the CDR3, the DNA is TGTGCCAGCAGCTTTGCGGGCGTGGGGGGTTTTAGCTACACCTTC.

This clonotype has only a few counts. The genes are TRBV4-3 and TRBJ2-5; TRBD1 agrees at 7 bases. CDR3 length: 15 amino acids. From germline, CDR1 is LGHNA and CDR2 YSLEER. Unmatched junction bases numbered 6, after V lost 1 base and J lost 4 bases. The CDR3 DNA is TGCGCCAGCAGCCAAGCCTTCGACAGGGTAGAGACCCAGTACTTC. Amino acids: CASSQAFDRVETQYF.

This clonotype turned up a few times. CDR3 bases: TGTGCCACCAGCAGAGACTCCGCGGGGATTAACTATGGCTACACCTTC. As protein: CATSRDSAGINYGYTF. The genes are TRBV15 and TRBJ1-2, with D unclear. CDR1 is LNHNV and CDR2 is YYDKDF in the germline V gene (reference sequence). This CDR3 has 16 residues. Trimming took 0 bases from V and 1 from J, leaving 12 bases between them.

This clonotype was seen just once. V gene TRBV28 combines with J gene TRBJ2-5; 9 bases are shared with TRBD2. In germline, CDR1 is MDHEN, CDR2 SYDVKM. CDR3 length: 20 residues. The trim removed 1 base at V and 4 bases at J, leaving 19 bases unmatched. This CDR3 is CASSLLFGSWRGGYRETQYF. The CDR3 nucleotides read TGTGCCAGCAGTTTATTGTTCGGCTCGTGGCGGGGGGGATATAGAGAGACCCAGTACTTC.

The genes are TRBV7-9 and TRBJ1-4; 8 bases are shared with TRBD1. The CDR3 contains 16 residues. The V segment lost 6 bases and the J segment 6 bases; nucleotides outside the gene matches: 12. Germline CDR1 SEHNR, CDR2 FQNEAQ (reference sequence). The CDR3, as DNA: TGTGCCAGCAGTTTTCAGGGGGCTTCGTCACATGAAAAACTGTTTTTT. This translates into CASSFQGASSHEKLFF. Using reference TRBV7-9 and TRBJ1-4 for the parts outside the CDR3, the full variable domain is DTGVSQNPRHKITKRGQNVTFRCDPISEHNRLYWYRQTLGQGPEFLTYFQNEAQLEKSRLLSDRFSAERPKGSFSTLEIQRTEQGDSAMYLCASSFQGASSHEKLFFGSGTQLSVL.

This clonotype was picked up a small number of times. The gene calls are TRBV6-5 and TRBJ2-1; D uncertain. This CDR3 comprises 16 residues. CDR1 and CDR2 (germline): MNHEY, SVGAGI. V was trimmed by 2 bases and J by 0 bases, leaving 11 bases between them. This CDR3 reads CASSYMAVSSYNEQFF. The CDR3 nucleotides are TGTGCCAGCAGTTACATGGCAGTAAGCTCCTACAATGAGCAGTTCTTC.